The 8 T cell receptor beta chains given below trace back to one sample, sequenced in a study of T cells in localized non-small cell lung cancer. The method was immunoSEQ multiplex PCR; TCRdb's version includes in-frame clones alone and lacks a portion of them. The sample gives roughly 36,000 clones, roughly 77% of which show up once; less than 45% is in the top ten. Specimen: PBMCs, collected before any cancer treatment. All receptors come from a woman aged 40-70 years with stage II squamous cell lung carcinoma.

The chain carries TRBV6-1 and TRBJ1-2; D ambiguous. V shed 4 bases and J shed 8 bases, with 17 bases lying between them. The CDR3 is made up of 14 amino acids. The germline gives CDR1 MNHNS, CDR2 SASEGT. CDR3 sequence (DNA): TGTGCCAGCAGTGTGTCTCAAGCTAGGAGCGGCTACACCTTC. Protein sequence: CASSVSQARSGYTF.

The chain joins TRBV10-3 to TRBJ2-3, with 9 bases matching TRBD2. Germline CDR1 reads ENHRY; CDR2 reads SYGVKD. Losses at the gene ends were 4 bases for V and 4 bases for J; bases not matched to a gene: 9. CDR3 size: 16 residues. CDR3 in amino acids: CAISALSGSGPDTQYF. CDR3 nucleotide sequence: TGTGCCATCAGTGCCCTTAGCGGGAGTGGCCCAGATACGCAGTATTTT.

The V gene is TRBV7-8, the J gene TRBJ2-3; D unclear. CDR3 length equals 14 residues. Germline V lookup: CDR1 SGHVS, CDR2 FQNEAQ. Trimming stripped 0 bases from V and 6 bases from J, with 10 bases between. CDR3 sequence (DNA): TGTGCCAGCAGCTTAGCGAAGGGATCGGATACGCAGTATTTT. Protein product: CASSLAKGSDTQYF.

This rearrangement joins TRBV7-2 to TRBJ2-5, with 14 bases aligning to TRBD2. Germline CDR1 reads SGHTA; CDR2 reads FQGNSA. The CDR3 consists of 14 residues. After removal of 6 bases from V and 14 bases from J, the junction contained 11 bases not matched to a gene. This CDR3 reads CASREGLAGDRFYF. CDR3 nucleotides: TGTGCCAGCAGAGAGGGACTAGCGGGAGACCGCTTTTACTTC.

Sample share makes this clone medium-sized. V usage is TRBV6-1 and J usage is TRBJ1-1; possible D gene TRBD1, 5 bases. This CDR3 is 14 amino acids long. V dropped 8 bases and J dropped 4 bases, with 17 bases sitting between them. In germline, CDR1 is MNHNS, CDR2 SASEGT. CDR3 residues: CASDPLGRGTEAFF. The CDR3 region has the DNA TGTGCCAGCGACCCCCTCGGGAGGGGCACTGAAGCTTTCTTT.

The CDR3 region has the DNA TGTGCCAGCAGTGAGGGACTCGACAACGAGCAGTACTTC. It translates to CASSEGLDNEQYF. The V and J genes are TRBV28 and TRBJ2-7; TRBD2 might be the D (6 bases). Germline assignment: CDR1 MDHEN and CDR2 SYDVKM. V was shortened by 5 bases and J by 5 bases, with 13 bases between the two germline ends. The CDR3 loop spans 13 amino acids.

This clone was seen only a few times. CDR3 sequence reads: CASSEGENSPLHF. CDR3 sequence (DNA): TGTGCCAGCAGTGAGGGTGAGAATTCACCCCTCCACTTT. The V gene is TRBV6-1, the J gene TRBJ1-6, with D unresolved. Germline V gene sequence: CDR1 MNHNS, CDR2 SASEGT. V dropped 3 bases and J dropped 7 bases, with 7 bases sitting between them. This CDR3 region has 13 residues.

This sequence joins TRBV5-1 and TRBJ2-1, with TRBD2 matching 7 bases. CDR3 length: 12 amino acids. V trimming: 5 bases; J trimming: 7 bases; junction bases outside the gene matches: 3. CDR1 and CDR2 (germline): SGHRS, YFSETQ. The chain's CDR3 is CASRSGTNEQFF. The DNA for the CDR3 is TGCGCCAGCAGGAGCGGGACTAATGAGCAGTTCTTC.